Following are 21 T cell receptor beta chains from one sample sequenced in a study of identifying expanded T cells in peripheral blood. The assay was immunoSEQ multiplex PCR, and TCRdb's table has in-frame clones only and misses some. The sample lists about 58,000 clones; about 83% were seen once. The sequenced material came from blood. The origin of the receptors is a person aged 18 to 75 in good health.

The chain joins TRBV2 to TRBJ2-3; a weak D match, TRBD2 (6 bases). V dropped 6 bases and J dropped 1 base, with 14 bases sitting between them. Germline V gene data show CDR1 as SNHLY and CDR2 as FYNNEI. The CDR3 length is 15 residues. The DNA for the CDR3 is TGTGCCAGCAGGCGGGATCTGACTGGCACAGATACGCAGTATTTT. Amino acids: CASRRDLTGTDTQYF.

This chain uses TRBV30 with TRBJ2-5; TRBD2 matches 7 bases. This CDR3 comprises 12 residues. V was pared by 1 base and J by 5 bases, with 1 base of the junction left unmatched. Germline V gives CDR1 GTSNPN, CDR2 SVGIG (reference sequence). The DNA of the CDR3 is TGTGCCTGGAGTGGGACTAGGGAGACCCAGTACTTC. Encoded protein: CAWSGTRETQYF.

V gene TRBV6-1 combines with J gene TRBJ2-1; a weak D match, TRBD2 (6 bases). The CDR3 loop spans 16 amino acids. Germline lookup yields CDR1 MNHNS and CDR2 SASEGT. Trimming removed 0 bases from V and 2 bases from J, with 11 bases in between. In DNA form, the CDR3 reads TGTGCCAGCAGTGAAGCGAGGTGGGAGGCCTACAATGAGCAGTTCTTC. Encoded protein: CASSEARWEAYNEQFF.

The chain combines TRBV5-1 with TRBJ2-5, with 8 bases lining up with TRBD1. Trimming took 7 bases from V and 5 from J; bases not matched to a gene: 7. Germline values: CDR1 SGHRS, CDR2 YFSETQ. The CDR3 spans 13 residues. The CDR3 loop reads CASHRGAHETQYF. The DNA of the CDR3 is TGCGCCAGCCACAGGGGGGCGCATGAGACCCAGTACTTC.

There are a few counts of this clone. The V call is TRBV7-9, the J call TRBJ1-1; D is unresolved. The germline V and J ends were trimmed by 4 bases and 3 bases, with 6 bases remaining between them. Germline assignment: CDR1 SEHNR and CDR2 FQNEAQ (reference sequence). There are 12 residues in the CDR3. The CDR3 DNA is TGTGCCAGCAGCTCCGAACACACTGAAGCTTTCTTT. This translates into CASSSEHTEAFF.

This chain joins TRBV12-5 and TRBJ2-3, with D maybe TRBD2 (6 bases). CDR1 and CDR2 (germline): LGHNT, FRNRAP. This CDR3 is built from 15 residues. Trimming took off 3 bases at V and 0 bases at J, with 10 bases between the two ends. The CDR3 DNA reads as TGTGCTAGTGGTTTATCGCGGGGAAGCACAGATACGCAGTATTTT. It specifies CASGLSRGSTDTQYF.

The rearrangement joins TRBV5-1 to TRBJ2-7, with D perhaps TRBD2 (7 bases). From germline, CDR1 is SGHRS and CDR2 YFSETQ. The CDR3 has 14 residues. Deletions cut 0 bases from V and 3 bases from J, with 10 bases between. Here the CDR3 reads CASSLDREGYEQYF. The CDR3 DNA is TGCGCCAGCAGCTTGGACAGGGAGGGCTACGAGCAGTACTTC.

The sample holds one count of this clone. The chain carries TRBV4-3 and TRBJ2-1; 10 bases fit TRBD1. The CDR3 is 18 amino acids. Trimming cost V 4 bases and J 9 bases; bases outside gene matches: 18. The germline gives CDR1 LGHNA, CDR2 YSLEER. CDR3 bases: TGCGCCAGCAGCCGAGACCGTCGGGACAGGGGATCCCCCGGTGAGCAGTTCTTC. This translates into CASSRDRRDRGSPGEQFF.

The count of this clone is one. The J gene is TRBJ2-3, the V gene TRBV7-3; 12 positions agree with TRBD2. J was trimmed by 5 bases and V by 5 bases; bases with no gene match: 5. CDR1 is SGHTA and CDR2 is FQGTGA in the germline V gene. The CDR3 runs to 15 residues. The CDR3 DNA reads TGTGCCAGCAGCCTAGCGGGGGGGAATAAAGATACGCAGTATTTT. Encoded protein: CASSLAGGNKDTQYF.

The J gene is TRBJ1-2, the V gene TRBV19; D is unresolved. Germline-derived CDR1 and CDR2 are LNHDA and SQIVND (reference sequence). The CDR3 sequence is 15 residues long. The ends were cut back, 7 bases at V and 1 base at J, with 16 bases in the middle. CDR3 in amino acids: CASTLSGSFNYGYTF. The CDR3 DNA reads TGTGCCAGTACCCTCAGCGGGTCCTTTAACTATGGCTACACCTTC.

The CDR3 loop reads CASSLPSGAKNIQYF. The CDR3 nucleotides read TGCGCCAGCAGCTTACCCTCTGGGGCCAAAAACATTCAGTACTTC. This rearrangement joins TRBV5-1 to TRBJ2-4, with D hard to call. In germline, CDR1 is SGHRS, CDR2 YFSETQ. With 2 bases removed from V and 1 base from J, the gap between germline ends came to 10 bases. The CDR3 is 15 amino acids.

V usage is TRBV28 and J usage is TRBJ1-2; D gene uncertain. CDR3 length equals 14 residues. The ends were cut back, 5 bases at V and 5 bases at J, with 15 bases in the middle. Per germline, CDR1 MDHEN and CDR2 SYDVKM. The CDR3 reads CASSTPAGPYGYTF. The CDR3 nucleotides read TGTGCCAGCAGTACCCCCGCCGGTCCTTATGGCTACACCTTC.

The gene calls are TRBV15 and TRBJ2-5, with D maybe TRBD1 (6 bases). The CDR3 spans 15 residues. V lost 5 bases and J 4 bases, leaving 17 bases between the germline ends. Per germline, CDR1 LNHNV and CDR2 YYDKDF (reference sequence). CDR3 sequence reads: CATSEQGRVGETQYF. As DNA, the CDR3 is TGTGCCACCAGCGAACAGGGACGCGTGGGAGAGACCCAGTACTTC.

The chain carries TRBV28 and TRBJ1-1; no firm D call. The CDR3 is made up of 13 amino acids. V gave up 5 bases and J gave up 1 base, with 8 bases separating them. CDR1 is MDHEN, CDR2 SYDVKM, per germline. The DNA for the CDR3 is TGTGCCAGCAGTCCAAGACGGAACACTGAAGCTTTCTTT. This gives the protein CASSPRRNTEAFF.

The chain uses TRBV5-1 and TRBJ2-2, with TRBD1 identical over 7 bases. With V trimmed by 5 bases and J by 1 base, 5 bases remained unmatched. Germline loops: CDR1 SGHRS, CDR2 YFSETQ. The CDR3 has 15 residues. This chain's CDR3 is CASSAGTENTGELFF. The DNA of the CDR3 is TGCGCCAGCAGTGCTGGGACAGAGAACACCGGGGAGCTGTTTTTT.

The chain couples TRBV11-3 to TRBJ1-2, with 8 bases aligning to TRBD1. Germline-derived CDR1 and CDR2 are SGHNT and YENEEA. The CDR3 has 13 amino acids. Unmatched junction bases numbered 6, after V lost 4 bases and J lost 8 bases. The CDR3 region is CASSSTGGEGYTF. The DNA for the CDR3 is TGTGCCAGCAGCTCCACAGGGGGAGAAGGCTACACCTTC.

This sequence joins TRBV7-9 and TRBJ2-1; 13 bases align to TRBD2. V lost 5 bases to trimming and J lost 8 bases; unmatched junction nucleotides: 9. From germline, CDR1 is SEHNR and CDR2 FQNEAQ (reference sequence). The CDR3 runs 16 residues. The CDR3 loop is CASSRTSGRVYDEQFF. The CDR3 DNA follows: TGTGCCAGCAGCCGAACTAGCGGGAGGGTATATGATGAGCAGTTCTTC.

The V and J genes are TRBV30 and TRBJ1-5; TRBD1 matches 7 bases. J gave up 7 bases and V 0 bases, and 9 bases lay outside the gene matches. This CDR3 region has 15 residues. Germline V CDR1 and CDR2: GTSNPN, SVGIG (reference sequence). Written as DNA, the CDR3 is TGTGCCTGGAGTGTCCCCCAGGGGGGGAGACAGCCCCAGCATTTT. Translated, it gives CAWSVPQGGRQPQHF.

The J gene is TRBJ2-6, the V gene TRBV5-1, with 9 nucleotides matching TRBD1. The V gene's germline CDR1 is SGHRS and CDR2 YFSETQ. Trimming removed 1 base from V and 0 bases from J; junction bases left unmatched: 5. The CDR3 sequence is 18 residues long. This CDR3 reads CASSLRTGAYSGANVLTF. CDR3 in DNA: TGCGCCAGCAGCTTGAGGACAGGGGCTTACTCTGGGGCCAACGTCCTGACTTTC.

The chain is built from TRBV30 and TRBJ2-7, with D perhaps being TRBD1 or TRBD2 (5 bases each). The germline V and J ends were trimmed by 5 bases and 2 bases, with 16 bases remaining between them. CDR3 length: 14 residues. Germline CDR1 is GTSNPN and CDR2 is SVGIG (reference sequence). Written as DNA, the CDR3 is TGTGCCTGGGGGGGAGATCGGCCGCCCTACGAGCAGTACTTC. Its protein product is CAWGGDRPPYEQYF.

The chain is built from TRBV11-1 and TRBJ2-1; the match to TRBD2 covers 9 bases. Germline V gene sequence: CDR1 SGHAT, CDR2 FQDESV (reference sequence). The CDR3 length is 18 residues. Losses at the gene ends were 3 bases for V and 7 bases for J; bases not matched to a gene: 16. The chain's CDR3 is CASSLIIPSGAPVNEQFF. The CDR3 region has the DNA TGTGCCAGCAGCTTGATAATCCCTAGCGGGGCGCCGGTGAATGAGCAGTTCTTC. Looking up the rest from reference TRBV11-1 and TRBJ2-1 gives the full variable domain: EAEVAQSPRYKITEKSQAVAFWCDPISGHATLYWYRQILGQGPELLVQFQDESVVDDSQLPKDRFSAERLKGVDSTLKIQPAELGDSAMYLCASSLIIPSGAPVNEQFFGPGTRLTVL.